Presented here are 19 T cell receptor beta chains from one specimen sequenced in a study of early T cells in non-severe SARS-CoV-2 infection. TCRdb called the 5' RACE reads again in MiXCR, with one record for every CDR3 protein. The sample contains 50,000 or so distinct CDR3 sequences, 5.5% to 6.5% of which appear only once. Sequences were obtained from whole blood. The receptors originated from an adult who was a healthcare worker with PCR-confirmed SARS-CoV-2 infection or an uninfected control (not recorded which).

This clonotype came up a few times. The rearrangement uses TRBV7-8 and TRBJ2-2; TRBD2 aligns across 7 bases. The germline CDR1 and CDR2 sequences are SGHVS and FQNEAQ. The trim removed 3 bases at V and 2 bases at J, leaving 6 bases unmatched. The CDR3 has 16 residues. CDR3 region: CASSLGGTVNTGELFF. DNA of the CDR3: TGTGCCAGCAGCTTGGGGGGGACGGTTAACACCGGGGAGCTGTTTTTT.

This clonotype has a handful of counts. This chain connects TRBV7-2 to TRBJ1-1; D not certain. The germline CDR1 and CDR2 sequences are SGHTA and FQGNSA. Trimming removed 1 base from V and 7 bases from J, with 22 bases in between. The CDR3 has 17 amino acids. This CDR3 is CASSLVFGRGKSVEAFF. Written as DNA, the CDR3 is TGTGCCAGCAGCTTAGTGTTCGGGCGGGGTAAATCTGTTGAAGCTTTCTTT.

The chain is built from TRBV6-1 and TRBJ2-3, with D tentatively TRBD2 (6 bases). CDR1 and CDR2 (germline): MNHNS, SASEGT. This CDR3 spans 16 amino acids. V was clipped by 1 base and J by 4 bases, with 15 bases between them. The DNA of the CDR3 is TGTGCCAGCAGTGAAGGGAGGGGACTTGACCCAGATACGCAGTATTTT. Translated, it gives CASSEGRGLDPDTQYF.

At least ten counts were recorded for this clonotype. V and J are TRBV28 and TRBJ1-1; 8 nucleotides align to TRBD1. Germline-derived CDR1 and CDR2 are MDHEN and SYDVKM. V lost 1 base and J lost 11; bases outside the gene matches: 12. CDR3 size: 15 residues. This chain's CDR3 is CASSLSGRGHVDAFF. For the CDR3, the DNA is TGTGCCAGCAGTTTATCGGGCAGGGGGCATGTGGACGCTTTCTTT.

This clonotype has a handful of counts. The V gene is TRBV14, the J gene TRBJ2-7; D uncertain. The V end was cut by 0 bases, the J end by 1 base, with 7 bases between. The CDR3 extends over 14 amino acids. Germline lookup yields CDR1 SGHDN and CDR2 FVKESK. The CDR3 DNA sequence: TGTGCCAGCAGCCAAGAGGCCAGGTCCTACGAGCAGTACTTC. The encoded protein is CASSQEARSYEQYF.

Many counts were recorded for this clonotype. The V gene is TRBV20-1, the J gene TRBJ1-5; no definite D call. The germline V gene encodes CDR1 DFQATT and CDR2 SNEGSKA (reference sequence). The length of the CDR3 is 13 residues. Trimming took off 3 bases at V and 6 bases at J, with 12 bases between the two ends. In DNA, the CDR3 is TGCAGTGCTAGTGCCGGGGAGGGTCAGCCCCAGCATTTT. Amino acid sequence: CSASAGEGQPQHF.

There are a few counts of this clonotype. The chain joins TRBV7-9 to TRBJ1-3, with 7 bases that match TRBD1. The trim removed 0 bases at V and 1 base at J, leaving 3 bases unmatched. CDR3 length: 16 residues. Germline V gene data show CDR1 as SEHNR and CDR2 as FQNEAQ (reference sequence). For the CDR3, the DNA is TGTGCCAGCAGCTTAGCGAGGACAGGTTCTGGAAACACCATATATTTT. Its translation: CASSLARTGSGNTIYF.

This clonotype was seen at least ten times. This chain joins TRBV29-1 and TRBJ2-5; D unclear. The germline V and J ends were trimmed by 3 bases and 1 base, with 6 bases remaining between them. The CDR3 has 12 residues. Germline V CDR1 and CDR2: SQVTM, ANQGSEA. DNA of the CDR3: TGCAGCGTTGATCTCAGCCAAGAGACCCAGTACTTC. Translating it yields CSVDLSQETQYF.

There are a few counts of this clonotype. The rearrangement uses TRBV19 and TRBJ2-3, with a possible D match to TRBD1 (5 bases). The CDR3 length is 12 residues. Trimming removed 3 bases at V and 5 bases at J, with 6 bases between. Germline assignment: CDR1 LNHDA and CDR2 SQIVND (reference sequence). The CDR3 bases are TGTGCCAGTAGTATGCAGGGAGATACGCAGTATTTT. Protein product: CASSMQGDTQYF.

In this sample, this clonotype turned up many times. This rearrangement joins TRBV12-3 or TRBV12-4 to TRBJ2-3; 9 positions agree with TRBD1. V shed 6 bases and J 1 base; nucleotides not matched to a gene: 5. This CDR3 is 15 amino acids long. CDR3 nucleotide sequence: TGTGCCAGCAGACGACAGGGGGGAGGCACAGATACGCAGTATTTT. Its protein product is CASRRQGGGTDTQYF.

This clonotype was detected a few times. The chain recombines TRBV21-1 with TRBJ1-3; no check of the table's D call, TRBD1, against the DNA was made. TRBV21-1 represents a pseudogene. This CDR3 contains 17 residues. CDR3 sequence: CASSNSTGALSGNTIYF. The CDR3 region has the DNA TGTGCCAGCAGCAATAGCACAGGGGCTCTATCCGGAAACACCATATATTTT.

This clonotype has a count of ten or more. The chain is built from TRBV6-1 and TRBJ1-1; D remains ambiguous. Germline CDR1 and CDR2: MNHNS and SASEGT. V lost 8 bases and J 0 bases, leaving 13 bases between the germline ends. This CDR3 has 14 residues. Here the CDR3 reads CASWVGQLNTEAFF. In DNA, the CDR3 is TGTGCCAGCTGGGTAGGGCAACTGAACACTGAAGCTTTCTTT.

The table lists this clonotype with many counts. The chain couples TRBV12-3 or TRBV12-4 to TRBJ1-5, with D possibly matching TRBD1 (5 bases). V lost 5 bases, J lost 8 bases, and 19 bases lay in between. The CDR3 sequence is 15 residues long. CDR3: CASSLSGTPIEPQHF. The CDR3 DNA follows: TGTGCCAGCAGTCTCTCCGGGACCCCGATCGAGCCCCAGCATTTT.

This clonotype was seen at least ten times. The V gene is TRBV20-1, the J gene TRBJ2-7, with D tentatively TRBD2 (6 bases). V gave up 3 bases and J gave up 1 base, with 7 bases separating them. Germline assignment: CDR1 DFQATT and CDR2 SNEGSKA (reference sequence). The CDR3 totals 12 residues. This CDR3 is CSASRESYEQYF. CDR3 DNA sequence: TGCAGTGCTAGCCGGGAGTCCTACGAGCAGTACTTC.

This clonotype showed up many times. The chain carries TRBV24-1 and TRBJ1-1; D is unclear. V was cut by 7 bases and J by 1 base, with 9 bases left in between. The CDR3 loop spans 13 amino acids. Germline lookup yields CDR1 KGHDR and CDR2 SFDVKD. CDR3 sequence: CATRVASNTEAFF. The CDR3 coding sequence is TGTGCCACCAGGGTAGCGTCGAACACTGAAGCTTTCTTT.

Ten or more counts support this clonotype. V gene TRBV21-1 combines with J gene TRBJ2-3. TRBV21-1 is a recognized pseudogene. The CDR3 is made up of 14 amino acids. Written as DNA, the CDR3 is TGTGCCAGCAGCAAACGCGGCTCCGCCGATACGCAGTATTTT. Amino acids: CASSKRGSADTQYF.

This clonotype was detected ten times or more. The V and J genes are TRBV18 and TRBJ1-1; D is possibly TRBD1 (6 bases). The germline V gene encodes CDR1 KGHSH and CDR2 LQKENI. Trimming pared 5 bases from V and 5 bases from J, leaving 18 bases between. This CDR3 has 15 amino acids. CDR3 DNA: TGTGCCAGCTCAACCTCCAGGGGCGCGCATACTGAAGCTTTCTTT. It encodes CASSTSRGAHTEAFF. Looking up the rest from reference TRBV18 and TRBJ1-1 gives the full variable domain: NAGVMQNPRHLVRRRGQEARLRCSPMKGHSHVYWYRQLPEEGLKFMVYLQKENIIDESGMPKERFSAEFPKEGPSILRIQQVVRGDSAAYFCASSTSRGAHTEAFFGQGTRLTVV.

This clonotype appeared many times. The gene calls are TRBV14 and TRBJ1-2; 7 bases line up with TRBD1. The V and J ends lost 1 base and 4 bases, in that order; junction bases with no gene match: 9. Germline CDR1 reads SGHDN; CDR2 reads FVKESK. The CDR3 is 16 amino acids. The CDR3 sequence is CASSQAGTAGTYGYTF. CDR3 DNA: TGTGCCAGCAGCCAAGCCGGGACAGCTGGCACCTATGGCTACACCTTC. Using reference TRBV14 and TRBJ1-2 for the parts outside the CDR3, the full variable domain is EAGVTQFPSHSVIEKGQTVTLRCDPISGHDNLYWYRRVMGKEIKFLLHFVKESKQDESGMPNNRFLAERTGGTYSTLKVQPAELEDSGVYFCASSQAGTAGTYGYTFGSGTRLTVV.

This clonotype appeared many times. V gene TRBV4-3 combines with J gene TRBJ1-3; no reliable D call. The CDR3 covers 16 residues. CDR1 and CDR2 from the germline V gene are LGHNA and YSLEER. V lost 4 bases and J 2 bases, leaving 15 bases between the germline ends. In DNA, the CDR3 is TGCGCCAGCAGCCCCGCGTTGGGCGGAGCTGGAAACACCATATATTTT. It translates to CASSPALGGAGNTIYF.